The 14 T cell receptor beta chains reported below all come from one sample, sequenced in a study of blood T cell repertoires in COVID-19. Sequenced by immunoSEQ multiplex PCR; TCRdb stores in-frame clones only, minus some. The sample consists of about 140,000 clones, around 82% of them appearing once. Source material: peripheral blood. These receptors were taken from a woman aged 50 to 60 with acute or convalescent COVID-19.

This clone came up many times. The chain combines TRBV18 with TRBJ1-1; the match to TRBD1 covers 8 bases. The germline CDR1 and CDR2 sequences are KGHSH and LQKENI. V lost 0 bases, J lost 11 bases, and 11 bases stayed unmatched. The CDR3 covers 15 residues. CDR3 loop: CASSPPSSDRVRAFF. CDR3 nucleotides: TGTGCCAGCTCACCACCAAGTTCGGACAGGGTGCGGGCTTTCTTT. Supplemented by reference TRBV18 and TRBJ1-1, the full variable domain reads NAGVMQNPRHLVRRRGQEARLRCSPMKGHSHVYWYRQLPEEGLKFMVYLQKENIIDESGMPKERFSAEFPKEGPSILRIQQVVRGDSAAYFCASSPPSSDRVRAFFGQGTRLTVV.

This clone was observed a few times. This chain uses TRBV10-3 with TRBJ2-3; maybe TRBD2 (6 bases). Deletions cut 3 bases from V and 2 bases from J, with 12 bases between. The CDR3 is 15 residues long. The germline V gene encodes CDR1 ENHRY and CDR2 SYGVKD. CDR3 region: CAISDKGGATDTQYF. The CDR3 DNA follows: TGTGCCATCAGTGATAAAGGAGGGGCCACAGATACGCAGTATTTT.

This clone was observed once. Here the CDR3 reads CASSLDSSNSPLHF. In DNA form, the CDR3 reads TGCGCCAGCAGCTTGGACAGTTCAAATTCACCCCTCCACTTT. The rearrangement uses TRBV5-1 and TRBJ1-6, with no clear D. The CDR3 totals 14 residues. Per germline, CDR1 SGHRS and CDR2 YFSETQ. Trimming removed 0 bases from V and 7 bases from J, with 8 bases in between.

CDR3 DNA sequence: TGTGCCTGGAGTGCAGTCGGGTCGCGAGCTTTCTTT. It codes for CAWSAVGSRAFF. This chain links TRBV30 with TRBJ1-1; no firm D call. This CDR3 is built from 12 residues. Trimming took 1 base from V and 10 from J, leaving 13 bases between them. Germline loops: CDR1 GTSNPN, CDR2 SVGIG (reference sequence).

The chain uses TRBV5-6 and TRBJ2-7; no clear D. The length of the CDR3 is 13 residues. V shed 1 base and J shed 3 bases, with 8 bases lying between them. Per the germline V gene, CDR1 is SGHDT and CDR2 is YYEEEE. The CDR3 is CASSLLLNYEQYF. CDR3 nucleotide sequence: TGTGCCAGCAGCTTGCTTCTAAACTACGAGCAGTACTTC. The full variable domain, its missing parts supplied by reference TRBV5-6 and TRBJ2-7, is DAGVTQSPTHLIKTRGQQVTLRCSPKSGHDTVSWYQQALGQGPQFIFQYYEEEERQRGNFPDRFSGHQFPNYSSELNVNALLLGDSALYLCASSLLLNYEQYFGPGTRLTVT.

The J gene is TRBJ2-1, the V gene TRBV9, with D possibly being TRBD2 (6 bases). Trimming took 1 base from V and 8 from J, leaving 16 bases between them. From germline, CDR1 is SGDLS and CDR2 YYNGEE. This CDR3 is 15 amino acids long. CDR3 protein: CASSVFLGGAYEQFF. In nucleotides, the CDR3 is TGTGCCAGCAGCGTATTTTTGGGGGGTGCCTATGAGCAGTTCTTC.

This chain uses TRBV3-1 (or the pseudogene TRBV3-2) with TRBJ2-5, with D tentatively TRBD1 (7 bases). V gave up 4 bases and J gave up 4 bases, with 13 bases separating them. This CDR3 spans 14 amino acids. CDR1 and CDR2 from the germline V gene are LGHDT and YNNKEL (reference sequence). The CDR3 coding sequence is TGTGCCAGCAGCCGACAGGGCGGGGCAGAGACCCAGTACTTC. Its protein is CASSRQGGAETQYF.

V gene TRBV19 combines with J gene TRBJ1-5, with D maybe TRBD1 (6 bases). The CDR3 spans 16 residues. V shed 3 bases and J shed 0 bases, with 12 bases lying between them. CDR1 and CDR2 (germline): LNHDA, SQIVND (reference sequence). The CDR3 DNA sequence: TGTGCCAGTAGTATCCCGACAGGTTATAGCAATCAGCCCCAGCATTTT. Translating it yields CASSIPTGYSNQPQHF.

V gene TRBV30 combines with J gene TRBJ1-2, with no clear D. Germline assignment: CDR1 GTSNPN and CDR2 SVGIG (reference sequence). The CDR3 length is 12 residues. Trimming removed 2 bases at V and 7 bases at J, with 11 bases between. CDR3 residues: CAWSLGISGYTF. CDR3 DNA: TGTGCCTGGAGTCTCGGGATTAGTGGCTACACCTTC. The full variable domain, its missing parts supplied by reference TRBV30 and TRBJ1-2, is SQTIHQWPATLVQPVGSPLSLECTVEGTSNPNLYWYRQAAGRGLQLLFYSVGIGQISSEVPQNLSASRPQDRQFILSSKKLLLSDSGFYLCAWSLGISGYTFGSGTRLTVV.

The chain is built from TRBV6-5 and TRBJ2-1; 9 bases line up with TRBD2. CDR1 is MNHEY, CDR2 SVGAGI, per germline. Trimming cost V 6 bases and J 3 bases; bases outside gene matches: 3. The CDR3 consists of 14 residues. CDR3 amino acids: CASSLSGGYNEQFF. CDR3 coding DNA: TGTGCCAGCAGCCTTAGCGGGGGCTACAATGAGCAGTTCTTC.

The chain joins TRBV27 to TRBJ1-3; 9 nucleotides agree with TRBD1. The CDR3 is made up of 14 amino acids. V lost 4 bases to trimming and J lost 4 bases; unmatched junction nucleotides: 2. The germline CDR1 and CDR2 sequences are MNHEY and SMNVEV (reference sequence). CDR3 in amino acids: CASSSGTGGNTIYF. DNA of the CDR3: TGTGCCAGCAGTTCTGGGACAGGGGGAAACACCATATATTTT.

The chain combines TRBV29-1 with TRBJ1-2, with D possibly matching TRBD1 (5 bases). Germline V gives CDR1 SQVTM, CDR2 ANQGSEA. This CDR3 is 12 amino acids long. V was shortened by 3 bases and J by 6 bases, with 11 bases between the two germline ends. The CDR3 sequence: CSVEWGVHGYTF. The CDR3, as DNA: TGCAGCGTTGAGTGGGGCGTCCATGGCTACACCTTC.

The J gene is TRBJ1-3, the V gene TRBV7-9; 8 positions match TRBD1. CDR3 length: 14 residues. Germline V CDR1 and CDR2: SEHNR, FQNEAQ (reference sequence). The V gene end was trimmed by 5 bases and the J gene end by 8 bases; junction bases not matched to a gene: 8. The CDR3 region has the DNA TGTGCCAGCAGCCGCCGGGACAGGAGGGACACCATATATTTT. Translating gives CASSRRDRRDTIYF.

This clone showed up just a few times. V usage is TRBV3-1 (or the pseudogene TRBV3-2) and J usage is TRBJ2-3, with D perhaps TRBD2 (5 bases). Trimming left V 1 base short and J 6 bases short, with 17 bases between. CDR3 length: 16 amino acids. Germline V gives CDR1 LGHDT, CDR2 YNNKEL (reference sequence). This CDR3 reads CASSQGRGLRSDTQYF. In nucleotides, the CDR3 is TGTGCCAGCAGCCAAGGACGGGGTCTACGTAGCGATACGCAGTATTTT.